These 21 T cell receptor beta chains were all obtained from the same sample, sequenced in a study of T-cell reconstitution after alpha-beta-depleted transplantation in children. Preparation of the TCRbeta library used unique molecular identifiers. TCRdb independently ran MiXCR on the PCR reads; one entry per CDR3 protein. This sample carries approximately 980,000 distinct CDR3 sequences, roughly 29% of them seen once, and the ten largest clones take roughly 31%. Sequencing was performed on PBMCs, mostly from graft donor cells, taken 360 days after TCRalphabeta/CD19-depleted stem cell transplant. These receptor sequences come from a boy younger than two who had a stem cell transplant for SCID, so the T cells may come from the graft donor.

This clonotype appeared once. This chain connects TRBV27 to TRBJ2-7; either TRBD1 or TRBD2 may fit D (5 bases each). The CDR3 contains 15 residues. V was trimmed by 5 bases and J by 3 bases, leaving 17 bases between them. Germline V CDR1 and CDR2: MNHEY, SMNVEV (reference sequence). In nucleotides, the CDR3 is TGTGCCAGCAGTCCCGGGGCGGGCCCCTACTACGAGCAGTACTTC. It translates to CASSPGAGPYYEQYF.

V gene TRBV2 combines with J gene TRBJ1-2, with TRBD1 identical over 8 bases. The V gene's germline CDR1 is SNHLY and CDR2 FYNNEI. This CDR3 spans 15 amino acids. J lost 5 bases, V lost 3 bases, and 8 bases had no gene match. CDR3 loop: CASSDAAQGAYGYTF. CDR3 sequence (DNA): TGTGCCAGCAGTGACGCCGCGCAGGGGGCTTATGGCTACACCTTC.

The rearrangement joins TRBV20-1 to TRBJ2-7; the D is unclear. Germline CDR1 reads DFQATT; CDR2 reads SNEGSKA (reference sequence). CDR3 length: 12 residues. V was cut by 3 bases and J by 7 bases, with 13 bases left in between. CDR3: CSASSDLGEQYF. The DNA for the CDR3 is TGCAGTGCTAGTTCTGATTTGGGAGAGCAGTACTTC.

This clonotype was counted between two and nine times. The chain has TRBV29-1 and TRBJ2-5; a possible D gene is TRBD2 (5 bases). Trimming took 7 bases from V and 3 from J, leaving 9 bases between them. The CDR3 is made up of 11 amino acids. In germline, CDR1 is SQVTM, CDR2 ANQGSEA. CDR3: CSGGGEETQYF. The CDR3 DNA reads TGCAGCGGTGGAGGCGAAGAGACCCAGTACTTC.

V and J are TRBV18 and TRBJ2-5; D is unclear. The CDR3 runs 12 residues. From germline, CDR1 is KGHSH and CDR2 LQKENI. The V end was cut by 0 bases, the J end by 5 bases, with 4 bases between. The CDR3 DNA sequence: TGTGCCAGCTCACCACCGACGGAGACCCAGTACTTC. Encoded protein: CASSPPTETQYF.

The V gene is TRBV7-3, the J gene TRBJ2-1; the D call may be TRBD1 or TRBD2 (5 bases each). CDR1 and CDR2 from the germline V gene are SGHTA and FQGTGA. Deletions cut 4 bases from V and 1 base from J, with 14 bases between. There are 16 residues in the CDR3. CDR3 in DNA: TGTGCCAGCAGCTCCCTCGGGACGGAGTCCTACAATGAGCAGTTCTTC. Encoded protein: CASSSLGTESYNEQFF.

Only one count was recorded for this clonotype. The rearrangement joins TRBV20-1 to TRBJ2-3; TRBD1 aligns across 9 bases. V was pared by 1 base and J by 2 bases, with 16 bases of the junction left unmatched. Per germline, CDR1 DFQATT and CDR2 SNEGSKA (reference sequence). The CDR3 covers 19 residues. CDR3: CSARGLHRGGQGFTDTQYF. In DNA form, the CDR3 reads TGCAGTGCTAGAGGTCTACATAGGGGGGGACAGGGCTTCACAGATACGCAGTATTTT.

The chain joins TRBV5-6 to TRBJ2-5, with 14 positions matching TRBD2. CDR1 is SGHDT, CDR2 YYEEEE, per germline. The V gene end was trimmed by 6 bases and the J gene end by 4 bases; junction bases not matched to a gene: 14. The CDR3 extends over 18 amino acids. The CDR3 region has the DNA TGTGCCAGCACCAACCCGGGACTAGCGGGGGTGAGGGGAGAGACCCAGTACTTC. It is translated as CASTNPGLAGVRGETQYF.

The genes are TRBV24-1 and TRBJ2-2, with D possibly matching TRBD1 (5 bases). The CDR3 spans 16 residues. Trimming took off 5 bases at V and 0 bases at J, with 12 bases between the two ends. Germline loops: CDR1 KGHDR, CDR2 SFDVKD. The CDR3 region is CATSAAGQTNTGELFF. In nucleotides, the CDR3 is TGTGCCACCAGTGCTGCCGGACAAACGAACACCGGGGAGCTGTTTTTT.

The genes are TRBV12-3 or TRBV12-4 and TRBJ1-2, with TRBD1 matching over 7 bases. V lost 6 bases and J lost 2; bases outside the gene matches: 12. The CDR3 is 16 amino acids. The CDR3 spells CASRGSTGQTNYGYTF. DNA for the CDR3: TGTGCCAGCAGAGGCAGTACGGGACAGACGAACTATGGCTACACCTTC.

J is TRBJ2-7 and V is TRBV20-1, with D possibly TRBD2 on 6 matching bases. Germline CDR1 and CDR2: DFQATT and SNEGSKA (reference sequence). V lost 3 bases and J 3 bases, leaving 18 bases between the germline ends. CDR3 size: 15 residues. CDR3 in DNA: TGCAGTGCTAGCTTGGGCGGGGCCGCTTACTACGAGCAGTACTTC. This codes for CSASLGGAAYYEQYF.

The rearrangement uses TRBV24-1 and TRBJ2-1, with 8 bases lining up with TRBD1. V lost 3 bases to trimming and J lost 4 bases; unmatched junction nucleotides: 4. The CDR3 length is 15 residues. CDR1 and CDR2 from the germline V gene are KGHDR and SFDVKD. This chain's CDR3 is CATSDGQGAYNEQFF. CDR3 sequence (DNA): TGTGCCACCAGTGATGGGCAGGGGGCATACAATGAGCAGTTCTTC.

The chain employs TRBV7-2 and TRBJ1-1; 9 bases line up with TRBD1. Germline values: CDR1 SGHTA, CDR2 FQGNSA. The V gene end was trimmed by 3 bases and the J gene end by 2 bases; junction bases not matched to a gene: 4. This CDR3 is built from 15 residues. The CDR3 DNA follows: TGTGCCAGCAGCTTGCTGGGACAGGGAAACACTGAAGCTTTCTTT. As protein: CASSLLGQGNTEAFF.

In this sample, this clonotype turned up a few times. This chain uses TRBV5-1 with TRBJ2-5; 8 nucleotides agree with TRBD2. Per germline, CDR1 SGHRS and CDR2 YFSETQ. The CDR3 is 15 residues long. With 4 bases clipped from V and 5 bases from J, the junction kept 10 bases outside the gene matches. The CDR3 reads CASSPEAGAEETQYF. As DNA, the CDR3 is TGCGCCAGCAGCCCGGAAGCGGGGGCGGAGGAGACCCAGTACTTC.

This clonotype was counted only a few times. This chain uses TRBV4-1 with TRBJ2-3; possibly TRBD2 for D (5 bases). The CDR3 is 22 amino acids. Per germline, CDR1 MGHRA and CDR2 YSYEKL. Trimming shortened V by 4 bases and J by 0 bases, and 32 bases separated the two germline ends. Written as DNA, the CDR3 is TGCGCCAGCAGCCCACTTCCTTACCAGTGGACTGATTATATATCTAGCACAGATACGCAGTATTTT. This sequence encodes CASSPLPYQWTDYISSTDTQYF.

The chain carries TRBV7-9 and TRBJ1-2; D ambiguous. Germline assignment: CDR1 SEHNR and CDR2 FQNEAQ (reference sequence). V lost 2 bases and J lost 3, with 7 bases in between. The CDR3 sequence is 13 residues long. The CDR3, as DNA: TGTGCCAGCAGCTTAAGCCCGTACTATGGCTACACCTTC. Protein sequence: CASSLSPYYGYTF.

The chain employs TRBV20-1 and TRBJ1-5; D call uncertain. V lost 4 bases to trimming and J lost 4 bases, with 8 bases between them. CDR1 is DFQATT and CDR2 is SNEGSKA in the germline V gene (reference sequence). This CDR3 contains 12 residues. Here the CDR3 reads CSATQTNQPQHF. The DNA for the CDR3 is TGCAGTGCTACCCAGACAAATCAGCCCCAGCATTTT.

This sequence joins TRBV7-8 and TRBJ2-1, with D maybe TRBD2 (5 bases). Trimming stripped 0 bases from V and 15 bases from J, with 15 bases between. CDR3 length equals 13 residues. The germline gives CDR1 SGHVS, CDR2 FQNEAQ. The CDR3, as DNA: TGTGCCAGCAGCTTAGCGGGTACCCCGGCGGGGTTCTTC. It yields the protein CASSLAGTPAGFF.

This chain connects TRBV12-3 or TRBV12-4 to TRBJ1-5, with a tentative D call TRBD1 (5 bases). The CDR3 is 15 amino acids. V was clipped by 7 bases and J by 2 bases, with 15 bases between them. In DNA form, the CDR3 reads TGTGCCAGCACCCAGGGAGTTGGGGGCAATCAGCCCCAGCATTTT. It is translated as CASTQGVGGNQPQHF.

This sequence joins TRBV6-4 and TRBJ2-3; 7 bases are shared with TRBD2. Germline V lookup: CDR1 MRHNA, CDR2 SNTAGT. V shed 6 bases, J shed 3 bases, and the junction held 21 bases outside the gene matches. The CDR3 covers 19 residues. The CDR3 spells CASSAPGLSPLLATDTQYF. The CDR3 nucleotides are TGTGCCAGCAGCGCTCCGGGACTGTCTCCTTTACTAGCGACAGATACGCAGTATTTT.

In its sample, this clonotype was seen a few times. The chain has TRBV5-1 and TRBJ2-1, with 12 nucleotides matching TRBD1. From germline, CDR1 is SGHRS and CDR2 YFSETQ. The CDR3 covers 15 residues. The V segment lost 4 bases and the J segment 10 bases; nucleotides outside the gene matches: 9. CDR3 sequence: CASSPGQGAWREQFF. The CDR3 DNA is TGCGCCAGCAGCCCGGGACAGGGGGCTTGGAGGGAGCAGTTCTTC.